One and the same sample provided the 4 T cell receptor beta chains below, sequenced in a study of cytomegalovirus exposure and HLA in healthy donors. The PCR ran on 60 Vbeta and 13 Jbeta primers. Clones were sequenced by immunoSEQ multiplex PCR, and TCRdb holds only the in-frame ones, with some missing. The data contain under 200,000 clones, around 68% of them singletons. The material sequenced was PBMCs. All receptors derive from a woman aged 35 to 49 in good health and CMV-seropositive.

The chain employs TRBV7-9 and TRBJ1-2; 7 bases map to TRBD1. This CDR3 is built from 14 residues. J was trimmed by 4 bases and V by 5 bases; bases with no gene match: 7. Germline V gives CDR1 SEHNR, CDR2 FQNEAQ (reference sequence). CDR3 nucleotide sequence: TGTGCCAGCAGCCTACCAGGGGGAAGCTATGGCTACACCTTC. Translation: CASSLPGGSYGYTF. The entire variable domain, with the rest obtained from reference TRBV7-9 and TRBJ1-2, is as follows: DTGVSQNPRHKITKRGQNVTFRCDPISEHNRLYWYRQTLGQGPEFLTYFQNEAQLEKSRLLSDRFSAERPKGSFSTLEIQRTEQGDSAMYLCASSLPGGSYGYTFGSGTRLTVV.

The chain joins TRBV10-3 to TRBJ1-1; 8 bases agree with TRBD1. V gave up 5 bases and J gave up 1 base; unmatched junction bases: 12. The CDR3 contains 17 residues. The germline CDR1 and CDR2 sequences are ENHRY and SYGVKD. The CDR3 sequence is CAISSYNTDRENTEAFF. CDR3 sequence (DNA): TGTGCCATCAGTTCGTATAATACGGACAGGGAGAACACTGAAGCTTTCTTT.

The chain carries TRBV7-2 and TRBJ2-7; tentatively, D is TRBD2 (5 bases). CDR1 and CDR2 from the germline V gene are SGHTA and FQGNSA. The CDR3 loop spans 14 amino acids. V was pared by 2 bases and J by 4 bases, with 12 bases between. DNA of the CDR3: TGTGCCAGCAGCTTAAGGGAGTTGCCGTACGAGCAGTACTTC. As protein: CASSLRELPYEQYF.

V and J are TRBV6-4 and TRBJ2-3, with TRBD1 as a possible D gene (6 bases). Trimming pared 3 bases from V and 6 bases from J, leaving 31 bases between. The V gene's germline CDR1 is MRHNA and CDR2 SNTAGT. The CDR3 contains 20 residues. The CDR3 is CASSDRGGGGGLLGSDTQYF. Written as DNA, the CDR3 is TGTGCCAGCAGTGATCGAGGTGGAGGTGGGGGCCTCCTCGGGTCGGATACGCAGTATTTT.